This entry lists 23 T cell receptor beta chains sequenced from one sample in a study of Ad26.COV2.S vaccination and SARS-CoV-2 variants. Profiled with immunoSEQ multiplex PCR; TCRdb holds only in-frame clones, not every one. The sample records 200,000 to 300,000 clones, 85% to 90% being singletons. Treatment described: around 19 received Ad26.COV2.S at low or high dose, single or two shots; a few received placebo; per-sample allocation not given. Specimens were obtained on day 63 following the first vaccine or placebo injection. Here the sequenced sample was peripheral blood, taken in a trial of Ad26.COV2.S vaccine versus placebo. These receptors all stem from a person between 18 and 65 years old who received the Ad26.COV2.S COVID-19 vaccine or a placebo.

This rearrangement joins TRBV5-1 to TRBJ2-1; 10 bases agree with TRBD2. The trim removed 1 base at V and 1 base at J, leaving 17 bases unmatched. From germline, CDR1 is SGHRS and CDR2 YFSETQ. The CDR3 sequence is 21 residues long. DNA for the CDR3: TGCGCCAGCAGCTTGAGTTCCGGCAGGGTCAGGACTAGCGGATCCTACAATGAGCAGTTCTTC. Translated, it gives CASSLSSGRVRTSGSYNEQFF. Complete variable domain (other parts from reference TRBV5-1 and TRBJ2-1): KAGVTQTPRYLIKTRGQQVTLSCSPISGHRSVSWYQQTPGQGLQFLFEYFSETQRNKGNFPGRFSGRQFSNSRSEMNVSTLELGDSALYLCASSLSSGRVRTSGSYNEQFFGPGTRLTVL.

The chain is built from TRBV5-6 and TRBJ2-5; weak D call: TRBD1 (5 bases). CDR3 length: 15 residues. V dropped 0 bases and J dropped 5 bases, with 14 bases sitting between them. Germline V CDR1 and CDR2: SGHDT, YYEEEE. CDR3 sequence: CASSLVAPQGETQYF. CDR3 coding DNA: TGTGCCAGCAGCTTGGTGGCCCCCCAGGGTGAGACCCAGTACTTC.

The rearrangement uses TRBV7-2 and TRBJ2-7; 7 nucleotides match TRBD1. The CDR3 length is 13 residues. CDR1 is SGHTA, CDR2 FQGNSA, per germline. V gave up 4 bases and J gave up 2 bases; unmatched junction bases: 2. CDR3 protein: CASSWGTAYEQYF. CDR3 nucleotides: TGTGCCAGCAGCTGGGGGACAGCCTACGAGCAGTACTTC.

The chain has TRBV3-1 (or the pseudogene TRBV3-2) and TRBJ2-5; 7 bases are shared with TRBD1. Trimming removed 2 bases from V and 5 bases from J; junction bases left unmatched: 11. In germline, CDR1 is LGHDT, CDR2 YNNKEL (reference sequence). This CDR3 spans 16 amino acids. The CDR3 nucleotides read TGTGCCAGCAGCCAAATGCCACAGGGGATCGCTGAGACCCAGTACTTC. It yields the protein CASSQMPQGIAETQYF.

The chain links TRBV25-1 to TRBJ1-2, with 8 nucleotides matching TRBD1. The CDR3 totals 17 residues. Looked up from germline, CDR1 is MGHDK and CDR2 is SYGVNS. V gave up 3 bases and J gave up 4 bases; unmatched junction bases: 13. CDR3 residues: CASSEAPGTGNFYGYTF. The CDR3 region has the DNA TGTGCCAGCAGTGAGGCGCCCGGGACAGGAAACTTCTATGGCTACACCTTC.

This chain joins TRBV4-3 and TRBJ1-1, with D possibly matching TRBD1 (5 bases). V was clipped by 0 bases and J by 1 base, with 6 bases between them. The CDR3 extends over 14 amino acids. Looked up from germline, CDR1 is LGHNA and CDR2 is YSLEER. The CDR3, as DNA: TGCGCCAGCAGCCAAGAAAGGGGGAACACTGAAGCTTTCTTT. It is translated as CASSQERGNTEAFF.

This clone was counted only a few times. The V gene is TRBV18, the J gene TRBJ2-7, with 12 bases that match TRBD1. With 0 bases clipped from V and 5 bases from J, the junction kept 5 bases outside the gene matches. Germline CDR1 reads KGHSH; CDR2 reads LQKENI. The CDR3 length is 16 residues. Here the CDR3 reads CASSPPGTGGFNEQYF. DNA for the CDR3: TGTGCCAGCTCACCACCAGGGACAGGGGGCTTCAACGAGCAGTACTTC.

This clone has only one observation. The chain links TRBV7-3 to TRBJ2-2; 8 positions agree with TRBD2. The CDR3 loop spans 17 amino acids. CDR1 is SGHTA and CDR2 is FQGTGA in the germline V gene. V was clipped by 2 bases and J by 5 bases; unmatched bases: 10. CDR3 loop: CASSLYAAGGGTGELFF. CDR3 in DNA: TGTGCCAGCAGCTTATATGCGGCGGGAGGCGGGACCGGGGAGCTGTTTTTT.

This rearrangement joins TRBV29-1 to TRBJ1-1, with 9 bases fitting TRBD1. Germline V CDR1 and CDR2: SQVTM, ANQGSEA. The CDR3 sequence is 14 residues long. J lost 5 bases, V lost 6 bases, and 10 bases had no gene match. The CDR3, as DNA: TGCAGCGTCGCCACCGGGACAGGGCAAACTGAAGCTTTCTTT. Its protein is CSVATGTGQTEAFF. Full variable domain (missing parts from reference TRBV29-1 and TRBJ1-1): SAVISQKPSRDICQRGTSLTIQCQVDSQVTMMFWYRQQPGQSLTLIATANQGSEATYESGFVIDKFPISRPNLTFSTLTVSNMSPEDSSIYLCSVATGTGQTEAFFGQGTRLTVV.

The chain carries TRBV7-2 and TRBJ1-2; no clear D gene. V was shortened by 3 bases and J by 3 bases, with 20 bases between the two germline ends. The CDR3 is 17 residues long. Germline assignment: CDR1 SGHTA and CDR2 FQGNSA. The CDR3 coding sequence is TGTGCCAGCAGCTTCCCACCCCTGATGGACGGTGACTATGGCTACACCTTC. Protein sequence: CASSFPPLMDGDYGYTF.

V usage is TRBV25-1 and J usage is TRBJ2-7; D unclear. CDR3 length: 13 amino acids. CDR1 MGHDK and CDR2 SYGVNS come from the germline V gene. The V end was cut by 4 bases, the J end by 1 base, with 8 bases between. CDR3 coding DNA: TGTGCCAGCAGTGGGCAGTTATCCTACGAGCAGTACTTC. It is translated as CASSGQLSYEQYF.

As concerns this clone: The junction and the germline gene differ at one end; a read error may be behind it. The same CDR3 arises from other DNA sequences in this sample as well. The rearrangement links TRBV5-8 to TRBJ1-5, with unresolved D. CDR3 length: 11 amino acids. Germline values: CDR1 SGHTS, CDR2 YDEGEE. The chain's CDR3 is CASSLDQPQHF. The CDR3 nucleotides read TGTGCCAGCAGTTTGGATCAGCCCCAGCATTTT.

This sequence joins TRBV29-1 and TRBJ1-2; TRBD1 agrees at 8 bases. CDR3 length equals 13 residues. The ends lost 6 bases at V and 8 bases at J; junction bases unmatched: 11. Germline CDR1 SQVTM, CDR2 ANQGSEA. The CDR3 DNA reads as TGCAGCGTCCAACCGGGACAGGCGTTAGGCTACACCTTC. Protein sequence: CSVQPGQALGYTF.

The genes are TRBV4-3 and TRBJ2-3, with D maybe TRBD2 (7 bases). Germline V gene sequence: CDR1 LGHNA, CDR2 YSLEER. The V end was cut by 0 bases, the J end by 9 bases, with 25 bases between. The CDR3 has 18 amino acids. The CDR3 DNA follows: TGCGCCAGCAGCCAAGATCTGATCTTTGGGGGGGCCCCAGGGACGCAGTATTTT. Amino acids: CASSQDLIFGGAPGTQYF.

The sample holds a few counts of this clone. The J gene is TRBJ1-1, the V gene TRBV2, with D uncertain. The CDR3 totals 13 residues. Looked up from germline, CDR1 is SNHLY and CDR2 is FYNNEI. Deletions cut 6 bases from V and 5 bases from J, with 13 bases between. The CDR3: CASRALLETEAFF. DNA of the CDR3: TGTGCCAGCAGAGCGCTACTGGAGACTGAAGCTTTCTTT.

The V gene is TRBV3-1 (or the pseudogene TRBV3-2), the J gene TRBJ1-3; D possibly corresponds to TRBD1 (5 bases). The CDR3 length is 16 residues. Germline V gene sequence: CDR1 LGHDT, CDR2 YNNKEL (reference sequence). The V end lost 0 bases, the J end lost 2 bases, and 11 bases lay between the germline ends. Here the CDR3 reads CASSQDWGGTGNTIYF. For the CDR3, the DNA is TGTGCCAGCAGCCAAGATTGGGGGGGAACTGGAAACACCATATATTTT.

In nucleotides, the CDR3 is TGTGCCAGCAGTACCCTAACAGCGGGCTATGGCTACACCTTC. Translation gives CASSTLTAGYGYTF. The J gene is TRBJ1-2, the V gene TRBV6-2 or TRBV6-3; D gene ambiguous. This CDR3 contains 14 residues. CDR1 is MNHEY, CDR2 SVGEGT, per germline. The V gene lost 5 bases and the J gene lost 4 bases, with 14 bases spanning the gap.

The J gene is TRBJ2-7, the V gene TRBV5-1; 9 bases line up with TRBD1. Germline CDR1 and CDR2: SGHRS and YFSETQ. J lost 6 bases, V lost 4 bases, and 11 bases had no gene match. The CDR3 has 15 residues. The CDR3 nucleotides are TGCGCCAGCAGCGTACAGACAGGGGGGATTGCCGAGCAGTACTTC. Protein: CASSVQTGGIAEQYF.

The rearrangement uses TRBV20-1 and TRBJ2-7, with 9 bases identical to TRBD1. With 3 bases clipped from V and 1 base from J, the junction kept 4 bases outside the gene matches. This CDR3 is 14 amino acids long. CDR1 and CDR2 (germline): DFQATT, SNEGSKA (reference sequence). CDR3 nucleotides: TGCAGTGCTAGTCCGGGACAGGGATCCTACGAGCAGTACTTC. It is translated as CSASPGQGSYEQYF.

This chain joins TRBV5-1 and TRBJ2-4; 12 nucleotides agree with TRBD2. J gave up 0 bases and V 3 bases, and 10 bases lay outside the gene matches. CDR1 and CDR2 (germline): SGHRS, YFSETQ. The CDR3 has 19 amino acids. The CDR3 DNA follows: TGCGCCAGCAGCTCGGAGACTAGCGGGGGTTATCTAGCCAAAAACATTCAGTACTTC. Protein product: CASSSETSGGYLAKNIQYF.

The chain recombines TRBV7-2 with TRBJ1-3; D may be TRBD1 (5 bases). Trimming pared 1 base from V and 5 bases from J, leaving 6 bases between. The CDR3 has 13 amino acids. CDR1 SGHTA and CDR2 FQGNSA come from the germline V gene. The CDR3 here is CASSLGQRNTIYF. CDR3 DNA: TGTGCCAGCAGCTTAGGACAGAGAAACACCATATATTTT.

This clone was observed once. As DNA, the CDR3 is TGTGCCAGCAGTTACGGGTGGGGACATGGCTACACCTTC. Its protein is CASSYGWGHGYTF. V gene TRBV6-5 combines with J gene TRBJ1-2; D might be TRBD1 (5 bases). This CDR3 spans 13 amino acids. Looked up from germline, CDR1 is MNHEY and CDR2 is SVGAGI. V dropped 2 bases and J dropped 6 bases, with 10 bases sitting between them.

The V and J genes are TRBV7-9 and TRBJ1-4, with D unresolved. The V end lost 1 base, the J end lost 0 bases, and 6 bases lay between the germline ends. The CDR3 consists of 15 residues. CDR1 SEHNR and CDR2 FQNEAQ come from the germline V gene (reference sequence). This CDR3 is CASSLVDTTNEKLFF. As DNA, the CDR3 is TGTGCCAGCAGCTTAGTTGACACAACTAATGAAAAACTGTTTTTT.